The entry below gives a single T cell receptor beta chain sequence along with its context. These data belong to a study of technical replicates of blood from a handful of donors. The repertoire was sequenced with immunoSEQ multiplex PCR; TCRdb's copy has only in-frame clones and lacks some. The sample consists of over 60,000 clones, roughly 93% of them appearing once. The source of this sequence is a human donor in good health. Sequencing was carried out using T cells isolated from PBMCs.

The CDR3 coding sequence is TGCAGCGCCGACAGGTCCTCCCAAGAGACCCAGTACTTC. Protein: CSADRSSQETQYF. V usage is TRBV29-1 and J usage is TRBJ2-5; weak D call: TRBD1 (6 bases). The CDR3 is made up of 13 amino acids. The V end was cut by 7 bases, the J end by 1 base, with 13 bases between. CDR1 is SQVTM, CDR2 ANQGSEA, per germline.